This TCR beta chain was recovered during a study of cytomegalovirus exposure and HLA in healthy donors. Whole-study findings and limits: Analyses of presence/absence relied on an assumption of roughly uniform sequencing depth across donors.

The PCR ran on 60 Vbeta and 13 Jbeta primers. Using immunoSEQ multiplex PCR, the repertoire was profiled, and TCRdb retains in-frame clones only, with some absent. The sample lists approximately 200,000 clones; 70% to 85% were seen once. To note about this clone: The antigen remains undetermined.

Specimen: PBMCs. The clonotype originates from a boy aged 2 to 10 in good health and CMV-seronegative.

The CDR3 region is CATSLEGSGAFF. Here the CDR3 DNA reads TGTGCCACCAGTCTTGAAGGCAGCGGAGCTTTCTTT. The chain has TRBV15 and TRBJ1-1, with D unresolved. CDR1 is LNHNV and CDR2 is YYDKDF in the germline V gene (reference sequence). V lost 6 bases, J lost 10 bases, and 15 bases lay in between. The CDR3 runs 12 residues.